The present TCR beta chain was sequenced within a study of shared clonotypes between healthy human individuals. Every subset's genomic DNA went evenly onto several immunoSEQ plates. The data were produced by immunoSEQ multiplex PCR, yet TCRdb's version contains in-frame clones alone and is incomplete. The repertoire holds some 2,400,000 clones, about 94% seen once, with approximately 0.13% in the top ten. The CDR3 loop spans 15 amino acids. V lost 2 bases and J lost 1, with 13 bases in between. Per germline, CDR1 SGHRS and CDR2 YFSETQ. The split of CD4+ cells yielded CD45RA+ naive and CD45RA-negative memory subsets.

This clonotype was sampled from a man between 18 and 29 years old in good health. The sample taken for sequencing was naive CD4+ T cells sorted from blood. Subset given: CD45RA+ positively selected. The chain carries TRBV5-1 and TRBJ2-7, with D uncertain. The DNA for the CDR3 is TGCGCCAGCAGCTTAGCCCCCGGAAAATCCTACGAGCAGTACTTC. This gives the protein CASSLAPGKSYEQYF.